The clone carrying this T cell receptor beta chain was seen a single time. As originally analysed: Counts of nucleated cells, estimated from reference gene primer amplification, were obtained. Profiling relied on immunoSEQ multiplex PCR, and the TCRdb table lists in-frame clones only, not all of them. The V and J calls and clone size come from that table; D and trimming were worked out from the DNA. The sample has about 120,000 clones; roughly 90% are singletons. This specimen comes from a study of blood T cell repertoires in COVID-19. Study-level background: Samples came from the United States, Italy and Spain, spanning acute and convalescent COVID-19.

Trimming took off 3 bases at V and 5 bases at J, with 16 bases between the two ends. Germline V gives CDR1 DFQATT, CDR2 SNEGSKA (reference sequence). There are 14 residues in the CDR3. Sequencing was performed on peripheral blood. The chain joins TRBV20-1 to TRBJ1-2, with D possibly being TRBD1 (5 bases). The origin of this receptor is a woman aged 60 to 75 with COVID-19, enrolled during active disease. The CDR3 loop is CSASPGLPGYGYTF. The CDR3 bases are TGCAGTGCTAGTCCGGGTCTGCCAGGGTATGGCTACACCTTC.